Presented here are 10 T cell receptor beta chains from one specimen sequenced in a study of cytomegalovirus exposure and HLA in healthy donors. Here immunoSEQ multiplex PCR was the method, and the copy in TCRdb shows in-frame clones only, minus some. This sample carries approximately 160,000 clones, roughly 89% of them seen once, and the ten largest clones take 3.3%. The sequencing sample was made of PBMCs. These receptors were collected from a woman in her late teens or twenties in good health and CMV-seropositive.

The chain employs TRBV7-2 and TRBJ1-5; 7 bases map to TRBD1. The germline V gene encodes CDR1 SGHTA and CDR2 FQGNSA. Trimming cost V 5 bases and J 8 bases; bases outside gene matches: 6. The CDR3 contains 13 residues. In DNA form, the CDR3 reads TGTGCCAGCAGCCGACAGGGAAGGGAGCCCCAGCATTTT. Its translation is CASSRQGREPQHF.

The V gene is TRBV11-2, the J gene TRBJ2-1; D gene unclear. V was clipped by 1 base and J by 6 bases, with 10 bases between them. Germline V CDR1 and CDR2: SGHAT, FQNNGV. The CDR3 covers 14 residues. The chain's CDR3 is CASSLGLARNEQFF. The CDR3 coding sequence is TGTGCCAGCAGCTTAGGGTTAGCCCGCAATGAGCAGTTCTTC.

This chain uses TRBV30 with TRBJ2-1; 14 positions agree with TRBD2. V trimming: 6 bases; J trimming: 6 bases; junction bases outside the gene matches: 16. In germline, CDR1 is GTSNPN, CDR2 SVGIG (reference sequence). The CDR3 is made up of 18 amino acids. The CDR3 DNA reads TGTGCCTGCGGACTAGCGGGAGGATCCTCGGGCGTTCGCAATGAGCAGTTCTTC. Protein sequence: CACGLAGGSSGVRNEQFF. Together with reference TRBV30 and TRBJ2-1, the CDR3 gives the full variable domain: SQTIHQWPATLVQPVGSPLSLECTVEGTSNPNLYWYRQAAGRGLQLLFYSVGIGQISSEVPQNLSASRPQDRQFILSSKKLLLSDSGFYLCACGLAGGSSGVRNEQFFGPGTRLTVL.

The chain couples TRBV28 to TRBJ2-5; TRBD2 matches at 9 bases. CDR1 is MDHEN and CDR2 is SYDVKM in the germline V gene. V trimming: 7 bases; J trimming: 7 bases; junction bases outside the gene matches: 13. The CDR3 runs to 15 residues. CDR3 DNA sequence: TGTGCCAGCACCAGGGTAGCGGGAGTATCGGGGACCCAGTACTTC. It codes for CASTRVAGVSGTQYF.

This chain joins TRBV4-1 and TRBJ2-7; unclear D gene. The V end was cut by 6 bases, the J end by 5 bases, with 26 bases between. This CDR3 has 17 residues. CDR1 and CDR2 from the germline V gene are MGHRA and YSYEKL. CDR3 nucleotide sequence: TGCGCCAGCAGACCGGAGCAGAGTAGTGCGAACGGTCACGAGCAGTACTTC. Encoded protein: CASRPEQSSANGHEQYF.

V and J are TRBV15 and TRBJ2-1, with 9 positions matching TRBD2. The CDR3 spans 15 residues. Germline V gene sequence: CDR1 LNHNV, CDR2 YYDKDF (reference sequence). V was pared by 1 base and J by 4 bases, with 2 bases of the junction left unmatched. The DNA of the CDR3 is TGTGCCACCAGCAGAGCTAGCGGGGTATACAATGAGCAGTTCTTC. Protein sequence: CATSRASGVYNEQFF.

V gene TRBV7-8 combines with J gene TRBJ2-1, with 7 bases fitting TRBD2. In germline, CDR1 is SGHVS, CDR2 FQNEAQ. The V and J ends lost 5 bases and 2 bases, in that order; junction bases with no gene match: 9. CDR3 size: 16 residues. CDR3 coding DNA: TGTGCCAGCAGCCGGCTGCCGGGAGGAGCCTACAATGAGCAGTTCTTC. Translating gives CASSRLPGGAYNEQFF.

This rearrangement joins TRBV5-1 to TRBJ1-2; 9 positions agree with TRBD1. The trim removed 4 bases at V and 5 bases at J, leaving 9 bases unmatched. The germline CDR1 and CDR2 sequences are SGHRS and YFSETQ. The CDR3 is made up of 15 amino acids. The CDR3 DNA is TGCGCCAGCAGCCTGAACCGGGACAGGGCATATGGCTACACCTTC. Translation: CASSLNRDRAYGYTF.

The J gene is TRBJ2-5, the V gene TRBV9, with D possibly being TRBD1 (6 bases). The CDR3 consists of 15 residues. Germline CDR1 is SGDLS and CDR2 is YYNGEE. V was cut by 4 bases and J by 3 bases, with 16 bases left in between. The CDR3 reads CASSPRTEREETQYF. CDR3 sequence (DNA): TGTGCCAGCAGCCCACGGACAGAAAGGGAAGAGACCCAGTACTTC.

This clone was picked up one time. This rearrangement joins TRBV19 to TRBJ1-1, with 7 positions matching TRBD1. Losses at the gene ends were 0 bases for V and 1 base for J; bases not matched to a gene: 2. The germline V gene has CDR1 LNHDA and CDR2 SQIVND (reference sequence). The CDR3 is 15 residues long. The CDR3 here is CASSIEGQRNTEAFF. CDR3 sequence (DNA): TGTGCCAGTAGTATAGAGGGACAGCGGAACACTGAAGCTTTCTTT. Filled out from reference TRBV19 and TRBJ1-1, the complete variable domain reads DGGITQSPKYLFRKEGQNVTLSCEQNLNHDAMYWYRQDPGQGLRLIYYSQIVNDFQKGDIAEGYSVSREKKESFPLTVTSAQKNPTAFYLCASSIEGQRNTEAFFGQGTRLTVV.